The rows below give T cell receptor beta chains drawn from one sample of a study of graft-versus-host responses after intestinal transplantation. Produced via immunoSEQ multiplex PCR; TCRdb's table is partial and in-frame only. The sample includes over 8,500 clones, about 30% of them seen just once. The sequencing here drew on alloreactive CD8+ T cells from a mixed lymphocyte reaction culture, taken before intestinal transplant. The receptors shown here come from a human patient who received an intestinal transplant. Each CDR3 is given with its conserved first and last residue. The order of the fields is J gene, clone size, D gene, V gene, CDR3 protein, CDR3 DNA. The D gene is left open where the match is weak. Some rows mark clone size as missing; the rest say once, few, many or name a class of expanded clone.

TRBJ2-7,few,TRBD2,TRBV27,CASSLAGGNYEQYF,TGTGCCAGCAGTTTAGCGGGGGGGAATTACGAGCAGTACTTC
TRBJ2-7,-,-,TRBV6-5,CASSYGAPSSYEQYF,TGTGCCAGCAGTTACGGGGCGCCAAGCTCCTACGAGCAGTACTTC
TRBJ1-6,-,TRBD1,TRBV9,CASRLNDRGGSPLHF,TGTGCCAGCAGACTAAACGACAGGGGCGGCTCACCCCTCCACTTT
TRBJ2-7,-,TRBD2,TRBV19,CASSPAGYEQYF,TGTGCCAGTAGTCCAGCGGGGTACGAGCAGTACTTC
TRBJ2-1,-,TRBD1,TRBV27,CASSLWVGTGNEQFF,TGTGCCAGCAGTTTATGGGTGGGGACAGGCAATGAGCAGTTCTTC
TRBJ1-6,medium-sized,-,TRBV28,CASARQGITKPGNSPLHF,TGTGCCAGCGCGCGTCAGGGGATTACGAAACCGGGGAATTCACCCCTCCACTTT
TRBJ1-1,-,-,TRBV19,CASSSGRVTEAFF,TGTGCCAGTAGTAGTGGGCGCGTCACTGAAGCTTTCTTT
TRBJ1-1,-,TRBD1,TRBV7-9,CASSLALTGVAFF,TGTGCCAGCAGCTTAGCTCTCACAGGGGTAGCTTTCTTT
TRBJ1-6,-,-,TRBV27,CASSPVNSPLHF,TGTGCCAGCAGTCCGGTGAATTCACCCCTCCACTTT
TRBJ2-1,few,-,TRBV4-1,CASSQEVQYNEQFF,TGCGCCAGCAGCCAAGAGGTACAGTACAATGAGCAGTTCTTC
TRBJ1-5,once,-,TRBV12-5,CASGFFYSNQPQHF,TGTGCTAGTGGTTTCTTTTATAGCAATCAGCCCCAGCATTTT
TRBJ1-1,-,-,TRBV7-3,CASSVTANTEAFF,TGTGCCAGCAGCGTGACAGCGAACACTGAAGCTTTCTTT
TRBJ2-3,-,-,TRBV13,CASSSTVTDTQYF,TGTGCCAGCAGCTCGACTGTCACAGATACGCAGTATTTT
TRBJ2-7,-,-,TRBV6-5,CASSEGGNYEQYF,TGTGCCAGCAGTGAGGGCGGAAACTACGAGCAGTACTTC
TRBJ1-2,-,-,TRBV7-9,CASSPAGAGREDYGYTF,TGTGCCAGCAGCCCAGCGGGGGCAGGGAGGGAAGACTATGGCTACACCTTC
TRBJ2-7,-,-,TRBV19,CASSWGGAYEQYF,TGTGCCAGTAGTTGGGGCGGCGCCTACGAGCAGTACTTC